This TCR beta chain was found in a study of T cell repertoires in cytomegalovirus infection. Overall study: Signatures in public TCR beta sequences pointed to both CMV infection and matching HLA type. Notes on the study in general: HLA-C-restricted CMV clonotypes gave the most frequent clonotype in two of eight donors. People with CMV and the relevant HLA were identified by cumulative public TCR beta family frequency.

As concerns this clonotype: Its antigen is still unknown.

Using its own MiXCR run on the reads, TCRdb lists one record per CDR3 protein. This table holds around 550,000 distinct CDR3 sequences, about a quarter found once. Germline-derived CDR1 and CDR2 are SGHRS and YFSETQ. Losses at the gene ends were 4 bases for V and 4 bases for J; bases not matched to a gene: 12. The CDR3 covers 16 residues. The TCR sequence derives from a human donor in good health (CMV status not recorded). Some clones in this sample may be carry-over from other donors' samples. The genes are TRBV5-1 and TRBJ2-7; 9 bases agree with TRBD2. Sequenced: PBMCs. CDR3: CASSTSGSGSQYEQYF. CDR3 coding DNA: TGCGCCAGCAGCACCTCGGGTAGCGGGAGCCAGTACGAGCAGTACTTC.